Below, one T cell receptor beta chain is given with its context. Treatment noted: oral pan-JAK inhibitor, 5-10 mg twice daily. The data were taken from a study of CD8+ T cells in alopecia areata. The overall study: Treated patients were given oral tofacitinib, which was dosed at 5 to 10 mg twice daily.

As the sequencing template, cDNA was produced by extracting RNA and reverse transcribing it. TCRdb's table, derived via immunoSEQ multiplex PCR, lists solely in-frame clones and lacks some. The sample records some 240,000 clones, 50% to 70% being singletons. The CDR3 is 13 residues long. Germline loops: CDR1 SQVTM, CDR2 ANQGSEA. The V end lost 3 bases, the J end lost 4 bases, and 12 bases lay between the germline ends. The chain employs TRBV29-1 and TRBJ1-1; maybe TRBD1 (5 bases). Sequenced material: CD4+ T cells sorted from blood, taken at week 4, from a patient treated with tofacitinib. This sequence was found in a human donor with alopecia areata. CDR3 amino acids: CSVEAGRSTEAFF. The CDR3, as DNA: TGCAGCGTTGAGGCAGGGAGGAGCACTGAAGCTTTCTTT.